Reported below is one TCR beta chain. The data are from a study of shared clonotypes between healthy human individuals. V lost 6 bases and J lost 4, with 6 bases in between. This CDR3 region has 12 residues. Looked up from germline, CDR1 is MNHNS and CDR2 is SASEGT. The data were produced by immunoSEQ multiplex PCR, yet TCRdb's version contains in-frame clones alone and is incomplete. The sample consists of some 450,000 clones, 75% to 80% of them appearing once. The TCR was taken from a woman aged 40 to 49 in good health. Some clones in this sample may be carry-over from other donors' samples. This chain links TRBV6-1 with TRBJ1-4, with D hard to call. Sequencing was performed on PBMCs. DNA for the CDR3: TGTGCCAGCAGACGGAATAATGAAAAACTGTTTTTT. Translating gives CASRRNNEKLFF.